The next 6 T cell receptor beta chains were all read from a single sample in a study of cytomegalovirus exposure and HLA in healthy donors. The PCR used 60 Vbeta and 13 Jbeta primers. TCRdb keeps only in-frame clones here, not all; method: immunoSEQ multiplex PCR. The sample lists about 190,000 clones; about four fifths were seen once. Input material: PBMCs. These receptors all stem from a woman aged 35 to 49 in good health and CMV-seronegative.

The chain is built from TRBV4-3 and TRBJ2-3; D is unresolved. CDR3 length: 17 residues. Germline V CDR1 and CDR2: LGHNA, YSLEER. Trimming removed 4 bases at V and 3 bases at J, with 20 bases between. The CDR3 DNA reads TGCGCCAGCAGCCTATCCCTTGATCCCCAGGAAACAGATACGCAGTATTTT. Amino acids: CASSLSLDPQETDTQYF.

The genes are TRBV21-1 and TRBJ2-1; the listed D gene, TRBD2, was not tested against the DNA. TRBV21-1 is described as a pseudogene. This CDR3 spans 18 amino acids. The CDR3 region has the DNA TGTGCCAGCAGCAAAGAGGCCCTAGCGGGACCCCTTCCCCATGAGCAGTTCTTC. Encoded protein: CASSKEALAGPLPHEQFF.

The J gene is TRBJ2-1, the V gene TRBV5-1, with D maybe TRBD2 (6 bases). There are 16 residues in the CDR3. V was cut by 4 bases and J by 2 bases, with 16 bases left in between. CDR1 and CDR2 (germline): SGHRS, YFSETQ. CDR3 sequence: CASSPEGVRTYNEQFF. The CDR3 nucleotides are TGCGCCAGCAGCCCGGAGGGCGTTAGGACCTACAATGAGCAGTTCTTC. Full variable domain (outside the CDR3, taken from reference TRBV5-1 and TRBJ2-1): KAGVTQTPRYLIKTRGQQVTLSCSPISGHRSVSWYQQTPGQGLQFLFEYFSETQRNKGNFPGRFSGRQFSNSRSEMNVSTLELGDSALYLCASSPEGVRTYNEQFFGPGTRLTVL.

This chain links TRBV7-2 with TRBJ2-3; 10 bases align to TRBD2. Germline-derived CDR1 and CDR2 are SGHTA and FQGNSA. The V segment lost 1 base and the J segment 4 bases; nucleotides outside the gene matches: 8. CDR3 length: 17 residues. CDR3 DNA sequence: TGTGCCAGCAGCTTAGATACTCCAGCGGGAGGGGCAGATACGCAGTATTTT. Encoded protein: CASSLDTPAGGADTQYF.

This clone showed up just once. The V gene is TRBV9, the J gene TRBJ2-3; a weak D match, TRBD1 (5 bases). Germline assignment: CDR1 SGDLS and CDR2 YYNGEE. Trimming removed 1 base at V and 1 base at J, with 13 bases between. The CDR3 contains 16 residues. CDR3 sequence (DNA): TGTGCCAGCAGCGTACAAGGACACGGTGGCACAGATACGCAGTATTTT. Translation gives CASSVQGHGGTDTQYF.

The V and J genes are TRBV2 and TRBJ2-1; 8 nucleotides line up with TRBD1. The germline V gene encodes CDR1 SNHLY and CDR2 FYNNEI. V lost 4 bases to trimming and J lost 4 bases; unmatched junction nucleotides: 6. The CDR3 sequence is 15 residues long. In DNA form, the CDR3 reads TGTGCCAGCAGTGGGACAGGGTCTTCTTACAATGAGCAGTTCTTC. Translated: CASSGTGSSYNEQFF.